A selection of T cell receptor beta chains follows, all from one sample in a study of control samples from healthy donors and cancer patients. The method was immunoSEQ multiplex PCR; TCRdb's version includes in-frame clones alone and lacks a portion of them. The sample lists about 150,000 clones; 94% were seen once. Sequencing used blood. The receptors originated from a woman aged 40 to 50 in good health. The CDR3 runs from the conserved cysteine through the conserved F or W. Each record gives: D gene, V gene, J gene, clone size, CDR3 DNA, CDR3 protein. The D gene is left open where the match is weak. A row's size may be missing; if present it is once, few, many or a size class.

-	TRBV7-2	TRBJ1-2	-	TGTGCCAGCAGCTTAGTGAAGGGGGTGGATGGCTACACCTTC	CASSLVKGVDGYTF
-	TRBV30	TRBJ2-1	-	TGTGCCTGGAGTGAATCTAGGTTCCATGAGCAGTTCTTC	CAWSESRFHEQFF
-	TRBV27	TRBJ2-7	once	TGTGCCAGCAGTTTCGGGGGCGAGCAGTACTTC	CASSFGGEQYF
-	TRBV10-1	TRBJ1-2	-	TGCGCCAGCCTCAACAGACGGGACGCCCGTAACTATGGCTACACCTTC	CASLNRRDARNYGYTF
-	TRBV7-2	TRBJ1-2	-	TGTGCCAGCACCCCCGGAGGGGGGGCCCAGTCTAACTATGGCTACACCTTC	CASTPGGGAQSNYGYTF
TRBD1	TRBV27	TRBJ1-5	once	TGTGCCAGCAGTCTAGAGACAGGGGCTCAGCCCCAGCATTTT	CASSLETGAQPQHF
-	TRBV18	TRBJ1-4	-	TGTGCCAGCTCACGGCGGCAGGACAATGAAAAACTGTTTTTT	CASSRRQDNEKLFF
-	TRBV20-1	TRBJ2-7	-	TGCAGTGCTAGTTGGGGCACGGATGAATTCTACGAGCAGTACTTC	CSASWGTDEFYEQYF
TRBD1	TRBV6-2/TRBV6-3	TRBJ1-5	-	TGTGCCAGCAGTTATTTCACCCACCGACAGGGGTCCGGCAATCAGCCCCAGCATTTT	CASSYFTHRQGSGNQPQHF
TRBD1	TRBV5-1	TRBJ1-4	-	TGCGCCAGCAGCACCTCCGGGACAGATAAGGAAAAACTGTTTTTT	CASSTSGTDKEKLFF
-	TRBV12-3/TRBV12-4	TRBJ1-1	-	TGTGCCAGCAAGCCGTGGGGGAACACTGAAGCTTTCTTT	CASKPWGNTEAFF
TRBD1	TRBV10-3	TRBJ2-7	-	TGTGCCATCAGTGGGACAGGGTCCTACGAGCAGTACTTC	CAISGTGSYEQYF
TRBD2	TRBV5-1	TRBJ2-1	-	TGCGCCAGCAGCTTGGCACTAGCGAATAACAATGAGCAGTTCTTC	CASSLALANNNEQFF